The subject of this entry is one T cell receptor (beta chain). The antigen is not known. These data belong to a study of OX40 agonist ivuxolimab in advanced cancers. Overall study findings and caveats: Normalized T-cell clonal expansion was also low in some nonresponders. More expanded clones were found, on average, in CD8+ than in CD4+ T cells.

The repertoire was sequenced with immunoSEQ multiplex PCR; TCRdb's copy has only in-frame clones and lacks some. The sample has under 20,000 clones, 83% seen once; the top ten hold roughly 12%. CDR3 length: 15 amino acids. Trimming cost V 0 bases and J 7 bases, with 13 bases left between them. In germline, CDR1 is LNHNV, CDR2 YYDKDF (reference sequence). Blood specimens came from baseline, cycle 4 day 1, and cycle 7 day 1. This chain links TRBV15 with TRBJ1-5; possible D gene TRBD1, 6 bases. The sequence came from an adult with an advanced solid tumor such as melanoma, head and neck, liver or kidney cancer. The sample in question was CD4+ or CD8+ T cells sorted from blood, obtained in a trial of the OX40 agonist ivuxolimab. The DNA for the CDR3 is TGTGCCACCAGCAGAGACCTTACAGGGAGCCAGCCCCAGCATTTT. Its protein product is CATSRDLTGSQPQHF.